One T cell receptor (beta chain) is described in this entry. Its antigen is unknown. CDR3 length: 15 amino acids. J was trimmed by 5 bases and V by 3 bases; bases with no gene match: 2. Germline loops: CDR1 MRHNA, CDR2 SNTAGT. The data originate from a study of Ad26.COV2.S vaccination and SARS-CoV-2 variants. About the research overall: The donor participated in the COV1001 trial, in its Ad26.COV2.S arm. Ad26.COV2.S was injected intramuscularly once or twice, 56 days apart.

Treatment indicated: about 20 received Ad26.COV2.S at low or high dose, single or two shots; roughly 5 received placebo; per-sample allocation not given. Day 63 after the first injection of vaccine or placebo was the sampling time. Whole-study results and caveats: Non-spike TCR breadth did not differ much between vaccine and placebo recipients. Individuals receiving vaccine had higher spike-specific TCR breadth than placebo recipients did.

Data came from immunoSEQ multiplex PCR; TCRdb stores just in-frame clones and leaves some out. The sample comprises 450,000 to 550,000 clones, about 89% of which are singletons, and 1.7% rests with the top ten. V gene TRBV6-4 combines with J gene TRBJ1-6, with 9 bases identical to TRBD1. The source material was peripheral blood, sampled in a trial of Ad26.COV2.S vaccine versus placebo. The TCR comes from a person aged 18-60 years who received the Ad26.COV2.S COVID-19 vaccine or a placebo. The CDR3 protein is CASSEGTGNNSPLHF. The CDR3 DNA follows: TGTGCCAGCAGTGAAGGGACAGGGAATAATTCACCCCTCCACTTT.